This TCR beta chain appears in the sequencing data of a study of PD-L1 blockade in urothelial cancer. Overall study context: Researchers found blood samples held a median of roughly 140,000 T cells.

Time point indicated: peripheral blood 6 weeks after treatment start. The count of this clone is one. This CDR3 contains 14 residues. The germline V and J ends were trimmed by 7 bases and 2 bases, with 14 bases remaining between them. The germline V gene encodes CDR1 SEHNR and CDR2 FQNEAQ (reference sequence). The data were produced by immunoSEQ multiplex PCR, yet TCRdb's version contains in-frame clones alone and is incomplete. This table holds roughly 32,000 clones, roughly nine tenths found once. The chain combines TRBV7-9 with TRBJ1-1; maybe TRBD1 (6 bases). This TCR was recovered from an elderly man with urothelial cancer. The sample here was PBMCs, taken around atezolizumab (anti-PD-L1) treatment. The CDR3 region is CASIQGGGNTEAFF. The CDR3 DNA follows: TGTGCCAGCATCCAAGGGGGGGGAAACACTGAAGCTTTCTTT.